This entry lists 15 T cell receptor beta chains sequenced from one sample in a study of liver allograft versus peripheral blood T cells. Study at large: Recipients' peripheral blood T cell receptor repertoires were compared with those in transplanted livers.

TCRdb used MiXCR to reprocess the reads, holding one entry per CDR3 protein. Counted here are roughly 11,000 distinct CDR3 sequences, under 30% occurring once; the ten biggest clones make up approximately 1.4%. These receptors came from a human patient who had a liver transplant. A subset of T cells may come from the graft donor.

This clonotype turned up a few times. This chain uses TRBV28 with TRBJ1-1, with 7 bases that match TRBD1. CDR1 and CDR2 from the germline V gene are MDHEN and SYDVKM. This CDR3 is built from 12 residues. V was clipped by 5 bases and J by 7 bases; unmatched bases: 4. The CDR3 region has the DNA TGTGCCAGCAGTCCTCAGGGGGGTGAAGCTTTCTTT. This translates into CASSPQGGEAFF.

Only one count was recorded for this clonotype. The chain combines TRBV14 with TRBJ1-1, with D uncertain. The CDR3 contains 16 residues. Germline CDR1 and CDR2: SGHDN and FVKESK. The ends were cut back, 4 bases at V and 4 bases at J, with 19 bases in the middle. Written as DNA, the CDR3 is TGTGCCAGCAGCCCGCGGACTCCGGGGAGTCGCACTGAAGCTTTCTTT. This codes for CASSPRTPGSRTEAFF.

The rearrangement links TRBV12-3 or TRBV12-4 to TRBJ2-7; no clear D. This CDR3 is built from 17 residues. The V and J ends lost 4 bases and 0 bases respectively, with 19 bases between them. The CDR3 loop is CASSSRPIAVSSYEQYF. CDR3 bases: TGTGCCAGCAGTTCCCGCCCTATCGCCGTGAGCTCCTACGAGCAGTACTTC.

The gene calls are TRBV10-3 and TRBJ2-7; tentative D call: TRBD2 (6 bases). V lost 11 bases and J 11 bases, leaving 22 bases between the germline ends. Germline V gene sequence: CDR1 ENHRY, CDR2 SYGVKD. This CDR3 has 12 residues. The chain's CDR3 is CAVEGTGRPKYF. The CDR3 region has the DNA TGTGCCGTTGAGGGGACCGGGAGACCTAAGTACTTC.

By sample share, this clonotype is medium-sized (0.01 to 0.1%). The chain combines TRBV6-6 with TRBJ1-5; TRBD1 is a possible D gene (5 bases). V was clipped by 4 bases and J by 7 bases, with 14 bases between them. This CDR3 is built from 14 residues. Germline-derived CDR1 and CDR2 are MNHNY and SVGAGI (reference sequence). Here the CDR3 reads CASSSSFQGQPQHF. The CDR3 coding sequence is TGTGCCAGCAGTTCATCCTTTCAGGGACAGCCCCAGCATTTT.

This clonotype was seen more than once but under ten times. The V call is TRBV30, the J call TRBJ2-2; D is unclear. The CDR3 has 13 residues. Germline V gene data show CDR1 as GTSNPN and CDR2 as SVGIG (reference sequence). Between the trimmed V and J ends, which lost 0 bases and 8 bases, there was a span of 10 bases. CDR3 amino acids: CAWSVLALGELFF. As DNA, the CDR3 is TGTGCCTGGAGTGTATTAGCCTTAGGGGAGCTGTTTTTT.

The V and J genes are TRBV20-1 and TRBJ1-1, with D unclear. CDR1 DFQATT and CDR2 SNEGSKA come from the germline V gene (reference sequence). The CDR3 contains 14 residues. With 4 bases removed from V and 0 bases from J, the gap between germline ends came to 12 bases. In DNA, the CDR3 is TGCAGTGCTACAGGAGGAAACATGAACACTGAAGCTTTCTTT. Encoded protein: CSATGGNMNTEAFF.

This clonotype was recorded a few times. The V and J genes are TRBV27 and TRBJ1-5, with 8 bases identical to TRBD1. Germline lookup yields CDR1 MNHEY and CDR2 SMNVEV (reference sequence). The length of the CDR3 is 14 residues. V trimming: 5 bases; J trimming: 7 bases; junction bases outside the gene matches: 7. CDR3 sequence (DNA): TGTGCCAGCAGTAAGGACAGGGAGAACCAGCCCCAGCATTTT. Its translation: CASSKDRENQPQHF.

This clonotype is deemed medium-sized (0.01 to 0.1%). The chain carries TRBV10-3 and TRBJ1-1; D not resolved. The CDR3 runs 13 residues. Between the trimmed V and J ends, which lost 6 bases and 3 bases, there was a span of 11 bases. Germline lookup yields CDR1 ENHRY and CDR2 SYGVKD. CDR3 residues: CAIRITPYTEAFF. The CDR3 bases are TGTGCCATCAGGATTACACCCTACACTGAAGCTTTCTTT.

By sample fraction, this clonotype is medium-sized. This sequence joins TRBV7-2 and TRBJ2-7; 9 positions match TRBD1. Germline trimming cut 4 bases from V and 1 base from J; bases unmatched to any gene: 5. CDR3 length equals 15 residues. Germline assignment: CDR1 SGHTA and CDR2 FQGNSA. CDR3 bases: TGTGCCAGCAGCTCTTGGACAGGGGTGTCCTACGAGCAGTACTTC. Amino acid sequence: CASSSWTGVSYEQYF.

This clonotype was seen only a few times. V is TRBV6-5 and J is TRBJ1-2, with D perhaps matching TRBD1 (5 bases). The CDR3 has 14 residues. CDR1 is MNHEY, CDR2 SVGAGI, per germline. Trimming took off 2 bases at V and 5 bases at J, with 12 bases between the two ends. This chain's CDR3 is CASSYVTGFYGYTF. As DNA, the CDR3 is TGTGCCAGCAGTTACGTTACAGGATTTTATGGCTACACCTTC.

By share, this clonotype counts as medium-sized. V is TRBV19 and J is TRBJ1-1; weak D call: TRBD1 (6 bases). CDR1 is LNHDA and CDR2 is SQIVND in the germline V gene (reference sequence). The CDR3 loop spans 13 amino acids. V lost 6 bases and J lost 1, with 9 bases in between. The DNA of the CDR3 is TGTGCCAGTAGATGGACAGCGAACACTGAAGCTTTCTTT. It yields the protein CASRWTANTEAFF.

CDR3 residues: CASSEPRQREKLFF. CDR3 coding DNA: TGTGCCAGCAGCGAACCTAGGCAGCGTGAAAAACTGTTTTTT. The chain joins TRBV9 to TRBJ1-4, with no clear D. Trimming shortened V by 3 bases and J by 7 bases, and 13 bases separated the two germline ends. The CDR3 contains 14 residues. CDR1 SGDLS and CDR2 YYNGEE come from the germline V gene.

The rearrangement uses TRBV5-1 and TRBJ1-1; D unclear. CDR1 and CDR2 from the germline V gene are SGHRS and YFSETQ. This CDR3 comprises 15 residues. V was shortened by 4 bases and J by 0 bases, with 13 bases between the two germline ends. This chain's CDR3 is CASSPDLWMNTEAFF. CDR3 nucleotides: TGCGCCAGCAGCCCCGATCTGTGGATGAACACTGAAGCTTTCTTT.

This clonotype ranks as medium-sized. The chain links TRBV7-9 to TRBJ1-1; no clear D. Germline CDR1 SEHNR, CDR2 FQNEAQ (reference sequence). Trimming cost V 10 bases and J 1 base, with 7 bases left between them. The CDR3 totals 11 residues. CDR3 coding DNA: TGTGCCACCCGGGGGAACACTGAAGCTTTCTTT. It translates to CATRGNTEAFF.